This TCR beta chain was sequenced for a study of naive and memory T cell subsets. Overall study findings and caveats: Gini index rose across naive, CM, EM and EMRA in CD4 and CD8.

There are 15 residues in the CDR3. From germline, CDR1 is MDHEN and CDR2 SYDVKM. V shed 7 bases and J 1 base; nucleotides not matched to a gene: 8. Both TRBC1 and TRBC2 were covered by a beta constant-region primer of two equimolar oligonucleotides. Ligated cDNA was amplified by four rounds of PCR with nested alpha and beta constant-region primers and SP2. An oligonucleotide with the SP2 primer and a 12-nucleotide UMI was ligated to the cDNA 3' end. MiXCR was run by TCRdb on the UMI-ligation and nested PCR reads, yielding one entry per CDR3 protein. The data show around 110,000 distinct CDR3 sequences, with 35% to 40% seen just once and approximately 0.87% held by the top ten. Regarding this clonotype: Its antigen remains unknown.

The chain recombines TRBV28 with TRBJ1-1; 8 positions agree with TRBD1. This receptor was identified in a human donor in good health. The specimen sequenced was central memory CD4+ T cells from blood. Here the CDR3 reads CASISRGTGNTEAFF. The DNA for the CDR3 is TGTGCCAGCATCAGCCGGGGGACAGGGAACACTGAAGCTTTCTTT.